In its sample, the clone carrying this T cell receptor beta chain was seen a few times. This sample stems from a study of blood T cell repertoires in COVID-19. Original methodology: Reference gene primer amplification in the assay estimated nucleated cell counts. Profiled with immunoSEQ multiplex PCR; TCRdb holds only in-frame clones, not every one. V and J calls and clone size follow that table, whereas D and trimming were derived from the DNA. The sample consists of tens of thousands of clones, about 92% of them appearing once. CDR3 length: 15 amino acids. CDR1 is KGHSH, CDR2 LQKENI, per germline. Trimming removed 6 bases at V and 5 bases at J, with 20 bases between.

This TCR was sampled from a human donor in a cohort sampled during active COVID-19. The sample comprised peripheral blood. This chain joins TRBV18 and TRBJ2-7; maybe TRBD1 (6 bases). The CDR3 loop is CASSYATGLLDEQYF. The CDR3 nucleotides read TGTGCCAGCTCCTACGCGACAGGACTCCTGGACGAGCAGTACTTC.